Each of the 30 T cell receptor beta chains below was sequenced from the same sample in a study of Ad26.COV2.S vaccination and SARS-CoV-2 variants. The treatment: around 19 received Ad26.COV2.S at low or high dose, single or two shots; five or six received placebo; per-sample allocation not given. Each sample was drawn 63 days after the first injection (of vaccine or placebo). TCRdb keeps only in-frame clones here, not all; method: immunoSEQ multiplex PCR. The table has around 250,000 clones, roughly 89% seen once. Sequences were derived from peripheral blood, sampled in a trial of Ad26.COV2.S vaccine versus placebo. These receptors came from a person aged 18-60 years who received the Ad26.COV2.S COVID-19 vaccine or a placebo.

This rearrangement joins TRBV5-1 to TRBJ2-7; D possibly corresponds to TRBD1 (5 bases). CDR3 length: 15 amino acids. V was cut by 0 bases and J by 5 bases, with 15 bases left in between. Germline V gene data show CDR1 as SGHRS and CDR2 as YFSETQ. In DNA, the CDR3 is TGCGCCAGCAGCTTGGGACAGAGGTGGGAAGACGAGCAGTACGTC. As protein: CASSLGQRWEDEQYV.

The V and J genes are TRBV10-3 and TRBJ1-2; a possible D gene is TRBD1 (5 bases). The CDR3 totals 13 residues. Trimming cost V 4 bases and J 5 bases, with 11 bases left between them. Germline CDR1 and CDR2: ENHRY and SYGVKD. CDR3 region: CAISGVEGYGYTF. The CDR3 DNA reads TGTGCCATCAGTGGGGTAGAGGGGTATGGCTACACCTTC.

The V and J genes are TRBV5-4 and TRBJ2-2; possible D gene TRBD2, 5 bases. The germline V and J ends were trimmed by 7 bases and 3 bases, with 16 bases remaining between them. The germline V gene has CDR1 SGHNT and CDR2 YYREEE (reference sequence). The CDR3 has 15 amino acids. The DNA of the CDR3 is TGTGCCAGCTCTAGTTCGGGGTATGACACCGGGGAGCTGTTTTTT. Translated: CASSSSGYDTGELFF.

The CDR3 region is CASTPYRDNGYTF. CDR3 coding DNA: TGTGCCAGCACACCCTACCGGGACAACGGCTACACCTTC. V and J are TRBV6-6 and TRBJ1-2; weak D call: TRBD1 (6 bases). This CDR3 comprises 13 residues. The V end lost 7 bases, the J end lost 8 bases, and 17 bases lay between the germline ends. Germline assignment: CDR1 MNHNY and CDR2 SVGAGI (reference sequence).

DNA of the CDR3: TGTGCCAGCAGTTTAGTAGCCTCATCGAGTACCCAGCCCCAGCATTTT. It specifies CASSLVASSSTQPQHF. The chain recombines TRBV6-5 with TRBJ1-5; D is unresolved. The length of the CDR3 is 16 residues. The germline V gene encodes CDR1 MNHEY and CDR2 SVGAGI. V dropped 4 bases and J dropped 7 bases, with 20 bases sitting between them.

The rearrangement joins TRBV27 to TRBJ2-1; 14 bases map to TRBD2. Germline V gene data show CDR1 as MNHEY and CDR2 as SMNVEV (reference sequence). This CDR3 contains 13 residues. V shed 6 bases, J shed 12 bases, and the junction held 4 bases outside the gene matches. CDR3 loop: CASRTSGGAGQFF. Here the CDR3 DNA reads TGTGCCAGCAGGACTAGCGGGGGGGCGGGGCAGTTCTTC.

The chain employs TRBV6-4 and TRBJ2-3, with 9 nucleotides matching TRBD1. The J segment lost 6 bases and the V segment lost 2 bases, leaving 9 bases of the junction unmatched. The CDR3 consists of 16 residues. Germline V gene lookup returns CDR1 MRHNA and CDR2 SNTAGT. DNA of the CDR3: TGTGCCAGCAGTGACCGAGGGACAGGGAGTAGTGATACGCAGTATTTT. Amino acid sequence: CASSDRGTGSSDTQYF.

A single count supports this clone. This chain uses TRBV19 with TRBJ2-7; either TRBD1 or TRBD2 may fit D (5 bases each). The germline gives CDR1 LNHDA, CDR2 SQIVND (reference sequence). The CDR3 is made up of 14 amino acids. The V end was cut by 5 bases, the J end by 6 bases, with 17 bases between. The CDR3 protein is CASSPPWGRSEQYF. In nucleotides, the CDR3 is TGTGCCAGTAGTCCCCCTTGGGGACGAAGCGAGCAGTACTTC.

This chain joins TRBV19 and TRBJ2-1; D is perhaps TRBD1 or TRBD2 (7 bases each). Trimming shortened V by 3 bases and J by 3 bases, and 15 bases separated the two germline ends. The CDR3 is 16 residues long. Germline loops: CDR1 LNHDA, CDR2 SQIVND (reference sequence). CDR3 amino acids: CASSMASGTDYNEQFF. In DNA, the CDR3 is TGTGCCAGTAGTATGGCCAGCGGGACAGACTACAATGAGCAGTTCTTC.

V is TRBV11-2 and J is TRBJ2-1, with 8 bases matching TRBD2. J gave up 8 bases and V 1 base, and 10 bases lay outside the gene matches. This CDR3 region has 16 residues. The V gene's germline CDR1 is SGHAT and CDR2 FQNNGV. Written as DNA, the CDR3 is TGTGCCAGCAGCTTAGGTTTCGGGGGGGCGGCGGATGAGCAGTTCTTC. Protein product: CASSLGFGGAADEQFF.

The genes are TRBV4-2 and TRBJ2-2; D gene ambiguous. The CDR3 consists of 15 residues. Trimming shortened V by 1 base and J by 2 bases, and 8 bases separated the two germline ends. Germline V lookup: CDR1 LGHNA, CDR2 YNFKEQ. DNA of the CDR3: TGTGCCAGCAGCCAAGTAAAGGGTAACACCGGGGAGCTGTTTTTT. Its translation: CASSQVKGNTGELFF.

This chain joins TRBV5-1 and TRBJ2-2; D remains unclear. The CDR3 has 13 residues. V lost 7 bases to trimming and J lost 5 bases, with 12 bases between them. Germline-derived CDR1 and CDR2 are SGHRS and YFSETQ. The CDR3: CASSDLKTGELFF. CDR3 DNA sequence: TGCGCCAGCTCCGATCTGAAGACCGGGGAGCTGTTTTTT.

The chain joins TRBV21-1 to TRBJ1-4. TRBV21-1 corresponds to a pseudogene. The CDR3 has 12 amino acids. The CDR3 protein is CASSEREQKLFF. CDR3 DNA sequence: TGTGCTAGCAGCGAGCGGGAGCAAAAACTGTTTTTT.

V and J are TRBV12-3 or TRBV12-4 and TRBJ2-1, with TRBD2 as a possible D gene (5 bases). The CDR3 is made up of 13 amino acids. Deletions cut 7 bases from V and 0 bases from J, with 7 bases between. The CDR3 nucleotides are TGTGCCAGCACCCGGGACTCCTACAATGAGCAGTTCTTC. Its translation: CASTRDSYNEQFF.

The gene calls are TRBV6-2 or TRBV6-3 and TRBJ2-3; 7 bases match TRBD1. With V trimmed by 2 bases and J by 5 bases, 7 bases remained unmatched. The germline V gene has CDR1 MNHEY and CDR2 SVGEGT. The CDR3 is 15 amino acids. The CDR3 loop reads CASSYGQGVIDTQYF. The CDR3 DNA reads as TGTGCCAGCAGTTACGGCCAGGGGGTAATAGATACGCAGTATTTT.

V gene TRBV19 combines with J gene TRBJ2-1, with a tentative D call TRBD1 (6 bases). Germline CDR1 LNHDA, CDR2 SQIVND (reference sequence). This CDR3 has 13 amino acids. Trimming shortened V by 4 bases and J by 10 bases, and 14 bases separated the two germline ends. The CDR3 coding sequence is TGTGCCAGTAGTACCACCCGCAGGGGAGAGCAGTTCTTC. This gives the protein CASSTTRRGEQFF.

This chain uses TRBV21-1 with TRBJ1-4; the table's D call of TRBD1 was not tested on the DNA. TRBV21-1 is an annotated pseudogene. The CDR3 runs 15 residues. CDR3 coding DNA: TGTGCCAGAACTCTCACCGGGACAAGAAATGAAAAACTGTTTTTT. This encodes CARTLTGTRNEKLFF.

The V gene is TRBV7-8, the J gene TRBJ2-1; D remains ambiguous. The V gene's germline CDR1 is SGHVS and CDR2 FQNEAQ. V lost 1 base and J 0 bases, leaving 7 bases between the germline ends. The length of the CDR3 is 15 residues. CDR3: CASSLVTDSYNEQFF. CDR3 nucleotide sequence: TGTGCCAGCAGCTTAGTGACGGACTCCTACAATGAGCAGTTCTTC.

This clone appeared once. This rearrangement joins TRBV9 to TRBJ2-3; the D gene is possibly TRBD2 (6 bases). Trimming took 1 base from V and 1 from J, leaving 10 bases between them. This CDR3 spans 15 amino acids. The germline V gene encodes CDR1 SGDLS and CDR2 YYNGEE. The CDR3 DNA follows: TGTGCCAGCAGCGTATGGCGGGGCCGCACAGATACGCAGTATTTT. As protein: CASSVWRGRTDTQYF.

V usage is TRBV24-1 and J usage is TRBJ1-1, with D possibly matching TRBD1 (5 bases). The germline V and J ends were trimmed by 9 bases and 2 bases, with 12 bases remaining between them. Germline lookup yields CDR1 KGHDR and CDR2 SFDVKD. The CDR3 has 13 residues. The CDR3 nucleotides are TGTGCCACCGCGAGAGGGGAAAACACTGAAGCTTTCTTT. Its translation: CATARGENTEAFF.

The chain's CDR3 is CASSIPDRVNQPQHF. CDR3 sequence (DNA): TGTGCCAGTAGTATACCGGACAGGGTAAATCAGCCCCAGCATTTT. The chain recombines TRBV19 with TRBJ1-5; 8 bases agree with TRBD1. The CDR3 is made up of 15 amino acids. Germline loops: CDR1 LNHDA, CDR2 SQIVND (reference sequence). The J segment lost 4 bases and the V segment lost 2 bases, leaving 4 bases of the junction unmatched.

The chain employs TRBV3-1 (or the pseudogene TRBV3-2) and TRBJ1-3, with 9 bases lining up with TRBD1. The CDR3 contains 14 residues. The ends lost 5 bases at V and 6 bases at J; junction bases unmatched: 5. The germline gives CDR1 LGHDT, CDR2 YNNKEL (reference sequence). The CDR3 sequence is CASSSGTGTNTIYF. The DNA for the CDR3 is TGTGCCAGCAGCTCCGGGACAGGGACAAACACCATATATTTT.

The CDR3 loop reads CASSPGTGATSNQPQHF. The CDR3 nucleotides are TGTGCCAGCAGTCCCGGGACAGGGGCTACTAGCAATCAGCCCCAGCATTTT. J is TRBJ1-5 and V is TRBV6-2 or TRBV6-3; 10 nucleotides line up with TRBD1. CDR1 and CDR2 (germline): MNHEY, SVGEGT. V shed 5 bases and J 0 bases; nucleotides not matched to a gene: 7. This CDR3 has 17 residues.

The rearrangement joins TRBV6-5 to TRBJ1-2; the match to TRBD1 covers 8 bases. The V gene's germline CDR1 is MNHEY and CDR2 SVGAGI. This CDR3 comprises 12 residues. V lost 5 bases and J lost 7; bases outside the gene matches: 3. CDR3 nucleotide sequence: TGTGCCAGCAGTCGACAGGGGAGTGGCTACACCTTC. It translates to CASSRQGSGYTF.

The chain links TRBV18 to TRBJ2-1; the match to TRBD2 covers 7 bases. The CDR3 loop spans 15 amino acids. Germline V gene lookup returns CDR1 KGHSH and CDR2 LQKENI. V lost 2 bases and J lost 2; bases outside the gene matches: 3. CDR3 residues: CASSPSGTTYNEQFF. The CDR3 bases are TGTGCCAGCTCACCAAGCGGGACTACCTACAATGAGCAGTTCTTC.

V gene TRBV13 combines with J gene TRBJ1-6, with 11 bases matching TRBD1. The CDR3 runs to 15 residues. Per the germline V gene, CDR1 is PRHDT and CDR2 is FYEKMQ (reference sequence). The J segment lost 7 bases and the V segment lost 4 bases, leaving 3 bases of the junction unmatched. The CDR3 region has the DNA TGTGCCAGCAGCTCCCGGACAGGGGGCAATTCACCCCTCCACTTT. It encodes CASSSRTGGNSPLHF.

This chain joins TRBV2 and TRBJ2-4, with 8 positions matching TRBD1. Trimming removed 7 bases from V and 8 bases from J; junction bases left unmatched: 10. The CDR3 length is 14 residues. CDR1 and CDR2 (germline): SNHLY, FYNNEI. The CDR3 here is CASTKDRGLDIQYF. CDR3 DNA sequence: TGTGCCAGCACCAAAGACAGGGGTTTAGACATTCAGTACTTC.

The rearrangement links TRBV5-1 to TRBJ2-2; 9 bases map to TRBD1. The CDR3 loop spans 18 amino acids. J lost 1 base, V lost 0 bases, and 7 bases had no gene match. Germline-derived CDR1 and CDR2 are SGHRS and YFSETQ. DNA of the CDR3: TGCGCCAGCAGCTTGGCCTTTCCGGGACAGGGGAACACCGGGGAGCTGTTTTTT. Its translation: CASSLAFPGQGNTGELFF.

The CDR3 loop reads CASSGRNGVNTEAFF. The CDR3 DNA follows: TGTGCCAGCAGCGGGAGGAATGGGGTAAACACTGAAGCTTTCTTT. V is TRBV9 and J is TRBJ1-1, with no clear D. V lost 3 bases to trimming and J lost 2 bases, with 14 bases between them. CDR3 length: 15 amino acids. CDR1 and CDR2 from the germline V gene are SGDLS and YYNGEE.

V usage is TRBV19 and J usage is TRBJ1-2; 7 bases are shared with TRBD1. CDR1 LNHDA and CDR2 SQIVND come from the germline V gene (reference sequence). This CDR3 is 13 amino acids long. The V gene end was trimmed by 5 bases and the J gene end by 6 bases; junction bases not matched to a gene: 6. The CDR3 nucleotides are TGTGCCAGTAGTCGGCGCAGGGGGGATGGCTACACCTTC. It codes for CASSRRRGDGYTF.